The 19 T cell receptor beta chains given below trace back to one sample, sequenced in a study of graft-versus-host responses after intestinal transplantation. Sequencing used immunoSEQ multiplex PCR; TCRdb keeps in-frame clones, though not all of them. The table includes about 100,000 clones, over 75% detected once. These receptors have no identified antigens. The specimen was unstimulated CD4+ T cells sorted from spleen or lymph node cells, collected before transplant. The origin of the receptors is a human donor who was the organ donor for an intestinal transplant.

The chain recombines TRBV7-2 with TRBJ2-3; D is perhaps TRBD1 (7 bases). The CDR3 is 16 residues long. V was cut by 6 bases and J by 0 bases, with 16 bases left in between. Germline values: CDR1 SGHTA, CDR2 FQGNSA. The CDR3: CASRAGGRSSTDTQYF. CDR3 DNA sequence: TGTGCCAGCAGGGCAGGGGGGCGCTCTAGCACAGATACGCAGTATTTT.

J is TRBJ1-5 and V is TRBV30; D ambiguous. V gave up 1 base and J gave up 7 bases, with 11 bases separating them. Germline assignment: CDR1 GTSNPN and CDR2 SVGIG (reference sequence). CDR3 size: 13 residues. CDR3 bases: TGTGCCTGGAGTGGCGGTTTACGCCAGCCCCAGCATTTT. Its translation is CAWSGGLRQPQHF. Looking up the rest from reference TRBV30 and TRBJ1-5 gives the full variable domain: SQTIHQWPATLVQPVGSPLSLECTVEGTSNPNLYWYRQAAGRGLQLLFYSVGIGQISSEVPQNLSASRPQDRQFILSSKKLLLSDSGFYLCAWSGGLRQPQHFGDGTRLSIL.

The rearrangement uses TRBV13 and TRBJ1-6, with TRBD1 identical over 7 bases. This CDR3 comprises 14 residues. In germline, CDR1 is PRHDT, CDR2 FYEKMQ (reference sequence). Trimming took 7 bases from V and 9 from J; bases not matched to a gene: 9. CDR3 nucleotides: TGTGCCAGCAAGACGACAGGGTTCTCTTCACCCCTCCACTTT. Its protein product is CASKTTGFSSPLHF.

The chain carries TRBV4-1 and TRBJ2-5; D may be TRBD2 (6 bases). The CDR3 has 16 residues. CDR1 and CDR2 (germline): MGHRA, YSYEKL. The V end was cut by 4 bases, the J end by 1 base, with 16 bases between. DNA of the CDR3: TGCGCCAGCAGCCCGAGGACTATCCAAGCCCAAGAGACCCAGTACTTC. It codes for CASSPRTIQAQETQYF.

The V call is TRBV11-2, the J call TRBJ1-6; possibly TRBD1 for D (5 bases). The CDR3 is made up of 15 amino acids. CDR1 SGHAT and CDR2 FQNNGV come from the germline V gene. Deletions cut 7 bases from V and 6 bases from J, with 16 bases between. CDR3 DNA: TGTGCCAGCATCGCCGGGACGGGAGTTAATTCACCCCTCCACTTT. The encoded protein is CASIAGTGVNSPLHF.

The V call is TRBV2, the J call TRBJ1-3, with D perhaps TRBD1 (5 bases). Germline V gene lookup returns CDR1 SNHLY and CDR2 FYNNEI. The germline V and J ends were trimmed by 7 bases and 0 bases, with 16 bases remaining between them. The CDR3 totals 16 residues. In nucleotides, the CDR3 is TGTGCCAGCAAACCCGAGGGACCGAGCTCTGGAAACACCATATATTTT. This codes for CASKPEGPSSGNTIYF.

The chain combines TRBV5-8 with TRBJ2-7; tentatively, D is TRBD1 (7 bases). The CDR3 covers 12 residues. V was trimmed by 4 bases and J by 7 bases, leaving 12 bases between them. Per the germline V gene, CDR1 is SGHTS and CDR2 is YDEGEE. CDR3 loop: CASSMTGREQYF. The CDR3, as DNA: TGTGCCAGCAGCATGACAGGGAGGGAGCAGTACTTC.

The chain links TRBV19 to TRBJ2-5; 9 positions match TRBD1. This CDR3 is 16 amino acids long. Germline loops: CDR1 LNHDA, CDR2 SQIVND (reference sequence). The ends lost 1 base at V and 4 bases at J; junction bases unmatched: 7. The CDR3 protein is CASSIGQGVVRETQYF. The DNA of the CDR3 is TGTGCCAGTAGTATAGGACAGGGGGTCGTCCGAGAGACCCAGTACTTC.

V usage is TRBV2 and J usage is TRBJ2-3, with 8 bases identical to TRBD2. The CDR3 length is 16 residues. V was clipped by 7 bases and J by 0 bases; unmatched bases: 9. Germline CDR1 SNHLY, CDR2 FYNNEI. CDR3 sequence (DNA): TGTGCCAGCACGCCGATAGCGGGGATTAGCACAGATACGCAGTATTTT. This encodes CASTPIAGISTDTQYF.

This chain connects TRBV7-3 to TRBJ2-7; D assignment may be TRBD1 or TRBD2 (5 bases each). V lost 0 bases to trimming and J lost 7 bases, with 16 bases between them. The CDR3 is 15 residues long. Germline V gene sequence: CDR1 SGHTA, CDR2 FQGTGA. The CDR3 nucleotides are TGTGCCAGCAGCTTAACGGGCCAGGGACCGGCGGAGCAGTACTTC. It translates to CASSLTGQGPAEQYF.

The genes are TRBV4-1 and TRBJ2-5, with D perhaps matching TRBD2 (5 bases). Germline-derived CDR1 and CDR2 are MGHRA and YSYEKL. This CDR3 comprises 15 residues. The germline V and J ends were trimmed by 1 base and 4 bases, with 13 bases remaining between them. This CDR3 reads CASSQGYLGRETQYF. The CDR3 coding sequence is TGCGCCAGCAGCCAAGGGTATTTGGGGAGAGAGACCCAGTACTTC.

This clone was counted between two and nine times. The chain uses TRBV5-1 and TRBJ2-7; D remains unclear. Looked up from germline, CDR1 is SGHRS and CDR2 is YFSETQ. V was cut by 0 bases and J by 3 bases, with 7 bases left in between. CDR3 size: 13 residues. DNA for the CDR3: TGCGCCAGCAGCTTGGACACAAGCTACGAGCAGTACTTC. This codes for CASSLDTSYEQYF.

This rearrangement joins TRBV28 to TRBJ1-4; 8 bases map to TRBD1. The CDR3 covers 16 residues. J was trimmed by 4 bases and V by 5 bases; bases with no gene match: 9. CDR1 is MDHEN, CDR2 SYDVKM, per germline. Written as DNA, the CDR3 is TGTGCCAGCAGTCCCCATACAGGACAGGGTAATGAAAAACTGTTTTTT. It translates to CASSPHTGQGNEKLFF.

This clone was observed a few times. CDR3 sequence: CAWTPDRGSFVNTEAFF. DNA for the CDR3: TGTGCCTGGACCCCCGACAGGGGGAGTTTTGTGAACACTGAAGCTTTCTTT. This chain connects TRBV30 to TRBJ1-1; the match to TRBD1 covers 9 bases. The CDR3 runs to 17 residues. Germline V CDR1 and CDR2: GTSNPN, SVGIG (reference sequence). V gave up 4 bases and J gave up 0 bases; unmatched junction bases: 12. The full variable domain, rest sourced from reference TRBV30 and TRBJ1-1, is SQTIHQWPATLVQPVGSPLSLECTVEGTSNPNLYWYRQAAGRGLQLLFYSVGIGQISSEVPQNLSASRPQDRQFILSSKKLLLSDSGFYLCAWTPDRGSFVNTEAFFGQGTRLTVV.

This clone came up a few times. The chain couples TRBV28 to TRBJ1-3, with no clear D. The V gene's germline CDR1 is MDHEN and CDR2 SYDVKM. This CDR3 spans 15 amino acids. The V end lost 2 bases, the J end lost 0 bases, and 8 bases lay between the germline ends. The CDR3 DNA reads TGTGCCAGCAGTTTACAGGTGCTCTCTGGAAACACCATATATTTT. Translating it yields CASSLQVLSGNTIYF.

The rearrangement joins TRBV19 to TRBJ1-5; the D is unclear. The CDR3 extends over 13 amino acids. Trimming removed 6 bases at V and 1 base at J, with 7 bases between. Germline V CDR1 and CDR2: LNHDA, SQIVND (reference sequence). The DNA of the CDR3 is TGTGCCAGTAGGCAAAGGAGCAATCAGCCCCAGCATTTT. Its protein is CASRQRSNQPQHF.

The chain joins TRBV2 to TRBJ2-3; TRBD2 matches 12 bases. Per germline, CDR1 SNHLY and CDR2 FYNNEI. After removal of 7 bases from V and 3 bases from J, the junction contained 2 bases not matched to a gene. The CDR3 is 14 amino acids. The CDR3 loop is CASNGLAGTDTQYF. CDR3 DNA sequence: TGTGCCAGCAACGGACTAGCGGGGACAGATACGCAGTATTTT.

The rearrangement links TRBV18 to TRBJ1-2, with 8 bases lining up with TRBD1. Germline V gene data show CDR1 as KGHSH and CDR2 as LQKENI. The CDR3 sequence is 14 residues long. J was trimmed by 13 bases and V by 3 bases; bases with no gene match: 13. CDR3 sequence: CASSPPGQGLPGTF. CDR3 nucleotides: TGTGCCAGCTCACCTCCCGGACAGGGCCTTCCTGGCACCTTC. The variable domain in full, with the rest retrieved from reference TRBV18 and TRBJ1-2, is NAGVMQNPRHLVRRRGQEARLRCSPMKGHSHVYWYRQLPEEGLKFMVYLQKENIIDESGMPKERFSAEFPKEGPSILRIQQVVRGDSAAYFCASSPPGQGLPGTFGSGTRLTVV.

The genes are TRBV5-4 and TRBJ2-5, with D possibly matching TRBD2 (5 bases). This CDR3 contains 15 residues. Trimming removed 3 bases from V and 1 base from J, with 13 bases in between. Germline V gene sequence: CDR1 SGHNT, CDR2 YYREEE (reference sequence). The CDR3 region is CASSSPRGIQETQYF. CDR3 coding DNA: TGTGCCAGCAGCTCGCCCCGGGGAATCCAAGAGACCCAGTACTTC.